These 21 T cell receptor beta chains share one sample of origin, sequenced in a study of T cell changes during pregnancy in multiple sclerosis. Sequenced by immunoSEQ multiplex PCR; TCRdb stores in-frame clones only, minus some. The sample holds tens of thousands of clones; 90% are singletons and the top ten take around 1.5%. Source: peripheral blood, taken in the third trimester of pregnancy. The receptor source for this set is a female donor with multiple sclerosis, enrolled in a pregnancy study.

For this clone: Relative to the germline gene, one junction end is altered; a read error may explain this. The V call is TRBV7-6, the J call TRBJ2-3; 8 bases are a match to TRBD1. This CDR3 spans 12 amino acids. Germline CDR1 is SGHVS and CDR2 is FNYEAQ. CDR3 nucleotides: TGTGCCAGCAGTGTCGACAGGGGAGTTCGGCATTTT. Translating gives CASSVDRGVRHF.

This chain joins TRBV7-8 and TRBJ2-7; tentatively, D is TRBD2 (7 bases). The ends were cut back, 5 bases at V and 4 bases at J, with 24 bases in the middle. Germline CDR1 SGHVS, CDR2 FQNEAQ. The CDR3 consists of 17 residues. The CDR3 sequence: CASSDRGGGQRDYEQYF. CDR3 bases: TGTGCCAGCAGCGATAGGGGGGGAGGCCAGAGAGATTACGAGCAGTACTTC.

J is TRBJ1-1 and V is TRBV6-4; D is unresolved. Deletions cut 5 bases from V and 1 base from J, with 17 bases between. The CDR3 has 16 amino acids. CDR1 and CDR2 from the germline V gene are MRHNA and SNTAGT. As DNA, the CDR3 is TGTGCCAGCAGTTCATCGGAGGGTGGGGAGAACACTGAAGCTTTCTTT. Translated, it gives CASSSSEGGENTEAFF.

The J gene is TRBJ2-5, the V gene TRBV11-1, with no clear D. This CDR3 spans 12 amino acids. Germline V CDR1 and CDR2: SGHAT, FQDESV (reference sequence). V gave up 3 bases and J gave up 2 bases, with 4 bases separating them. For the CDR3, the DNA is TGTGCCAGCAGCTTCAGGCAAGAGACCCAGTACTTC. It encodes CASSFRQETQYF.

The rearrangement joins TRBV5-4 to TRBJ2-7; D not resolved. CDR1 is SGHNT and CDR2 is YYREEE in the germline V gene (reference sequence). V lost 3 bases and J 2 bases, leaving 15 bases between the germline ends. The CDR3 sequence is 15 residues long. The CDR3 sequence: CASSSSELTTYEQYF. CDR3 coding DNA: TGTGCCAGCAGCTCGAGTGAGCTAACGACCTACGAGCAGTACTTC.

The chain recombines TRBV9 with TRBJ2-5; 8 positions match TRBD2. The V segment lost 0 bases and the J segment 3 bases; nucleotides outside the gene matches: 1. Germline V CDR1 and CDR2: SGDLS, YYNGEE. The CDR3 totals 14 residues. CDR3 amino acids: CASSVARGEETQYF. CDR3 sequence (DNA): TGTGCCAGCAGCGTAGCGCGGGGGGAAGAGACCCAGTACTTC.

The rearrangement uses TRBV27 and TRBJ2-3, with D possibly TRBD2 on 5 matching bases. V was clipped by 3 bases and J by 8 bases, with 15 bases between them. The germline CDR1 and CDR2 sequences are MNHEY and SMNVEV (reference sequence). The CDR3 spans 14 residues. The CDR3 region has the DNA TGTGCCAGCAGTTTTAGCGCCTCGACGGGTACGCAGTATTTT. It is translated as CASSFSASTGTQYF.

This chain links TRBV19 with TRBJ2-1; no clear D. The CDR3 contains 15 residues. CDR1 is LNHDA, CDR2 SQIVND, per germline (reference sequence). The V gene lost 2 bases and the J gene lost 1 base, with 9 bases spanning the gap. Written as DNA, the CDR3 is TGTGCCAGTAGTATAAGTAGATCGTCCTACAATGAGCAGTTCTTC. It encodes CASSISRSSYNEQFF.

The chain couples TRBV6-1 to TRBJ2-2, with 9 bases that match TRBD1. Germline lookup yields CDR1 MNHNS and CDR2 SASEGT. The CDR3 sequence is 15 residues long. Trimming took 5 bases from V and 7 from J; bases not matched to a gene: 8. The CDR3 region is CASSTRQGESGELFF. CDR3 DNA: TGTGCCAGCAGTACTCGACAGGGGGAAAGCGGGGAGCTGTTTTTT.

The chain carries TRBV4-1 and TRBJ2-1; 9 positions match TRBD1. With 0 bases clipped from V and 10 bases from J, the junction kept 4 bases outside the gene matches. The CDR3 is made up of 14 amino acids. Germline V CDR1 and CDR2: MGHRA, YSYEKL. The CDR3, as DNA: TGCGCCAGCAGCCAAGATAACAGGGGGCTCGAGCAGTTCTTC. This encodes CASSQDNRGLEQFF.

The CDR3 here is CASSFNRGNSNQPQHF. The CDR3 DNA follows: TGTGCCAGCAGTTTCAACAGGGGAAATAGCAATCAGCCCCAGCATTTT. The rearrangement joins TRBV7-9 to TRBJ1-5; 7 bases agree with TRBD1. Germline assignment: CDR1 SEHNR and CDR2 FQNEAQ (reference sequence). After removal of 6 bases from V and 0 bases from J, the junction contained 8 bases not matched to a gene. The CDR3 has 16 amino acids.

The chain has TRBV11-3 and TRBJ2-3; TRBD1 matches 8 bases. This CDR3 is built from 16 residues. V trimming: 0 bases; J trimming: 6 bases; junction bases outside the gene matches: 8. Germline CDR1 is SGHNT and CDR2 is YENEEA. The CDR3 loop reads CASSLEFSGGRDTQYF. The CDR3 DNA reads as TGTGCCAGCAGCTTAGAGTTTTCAGGGGGCAGGGATACGCAGTATTTT.

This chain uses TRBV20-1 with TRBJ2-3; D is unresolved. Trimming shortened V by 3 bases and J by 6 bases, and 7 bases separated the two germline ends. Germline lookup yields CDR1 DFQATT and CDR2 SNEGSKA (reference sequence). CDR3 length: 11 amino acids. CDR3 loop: CSARRWDTQYF. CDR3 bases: TGCAGTGCTAGGAGGTGGGATACGCAGTATTTT.

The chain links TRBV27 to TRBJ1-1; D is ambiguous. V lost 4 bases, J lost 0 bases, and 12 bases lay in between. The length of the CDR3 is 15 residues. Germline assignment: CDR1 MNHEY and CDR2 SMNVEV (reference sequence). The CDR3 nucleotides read TGTGCCAGCAGTTCTAGTTTGAGTATGAACACTGAAGCTTTCTTT. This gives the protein CASSSSLSMNTEAFF.

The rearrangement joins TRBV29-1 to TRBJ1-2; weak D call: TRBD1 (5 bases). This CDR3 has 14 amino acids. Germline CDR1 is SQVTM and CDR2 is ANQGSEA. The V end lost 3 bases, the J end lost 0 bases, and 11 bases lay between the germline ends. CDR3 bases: TGCAGCGTTGAGGGGGGAGACTCTAACTATGGCTACACCTTC. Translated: CSVEGGDSNYGYTF.

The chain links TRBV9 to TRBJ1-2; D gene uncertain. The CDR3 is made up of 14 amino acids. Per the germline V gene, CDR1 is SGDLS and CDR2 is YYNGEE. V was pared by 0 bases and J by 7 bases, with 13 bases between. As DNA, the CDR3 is TGTGCCAGCAGCGTAGCTCCGGGGAATAGTGGCTACACCTTC. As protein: CASSVAPGNSGYTF.

This chain's CDR3 is CASSDPGLAINEQFF. The CDR3 DNA is TGTGCCAGCAGCGACCCGGGACTAGCAATCAATGAGCAGTTCTTC. This chain links TRBV7-2 with TRBJ2-1, with TRBD2 matching 9 bases. Germline V gene sequence: CDR1 SGHTA, CDR2 FQGNSA. Trimming removed 5 bases from V and 6 bases from J; junction bases left unmatched: 8. The CDR3 is 15 residues long.

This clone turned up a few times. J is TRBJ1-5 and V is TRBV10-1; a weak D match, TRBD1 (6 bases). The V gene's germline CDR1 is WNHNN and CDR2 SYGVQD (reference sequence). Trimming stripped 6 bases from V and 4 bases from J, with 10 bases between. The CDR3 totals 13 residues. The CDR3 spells CASSNDRNQPQHF. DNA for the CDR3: TGCGCCAGCAGCAACGACAGGAATCAGCCCCAGCATTTT.

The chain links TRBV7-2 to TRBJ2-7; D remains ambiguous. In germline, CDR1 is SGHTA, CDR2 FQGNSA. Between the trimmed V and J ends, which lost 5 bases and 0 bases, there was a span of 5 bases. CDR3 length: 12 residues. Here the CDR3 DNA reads TGTGCCAGCAGCCCCAGCTCCTACGAGCAGTACTTC. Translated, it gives CASSPSSYEQYF.

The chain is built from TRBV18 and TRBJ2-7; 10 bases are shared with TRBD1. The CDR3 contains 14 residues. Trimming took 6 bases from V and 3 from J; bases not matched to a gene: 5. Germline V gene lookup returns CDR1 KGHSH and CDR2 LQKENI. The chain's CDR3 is CASSPGTGVYEQYF. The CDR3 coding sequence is TGTGCCAGCTCTCCCGGGACAGGGGTCTACGAGCAGTACTTC.

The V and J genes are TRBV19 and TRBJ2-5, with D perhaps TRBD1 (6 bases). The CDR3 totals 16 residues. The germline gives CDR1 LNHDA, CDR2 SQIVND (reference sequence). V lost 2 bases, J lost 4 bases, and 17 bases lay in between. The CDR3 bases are TGTGCCAGTAGTATAACAGGAGGACAGATGGGAGAGACCCAGTACTTC. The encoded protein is CASSITGGQMGETQYF.